The clone carrying this T cell receptor beta chain was counted a few times. The entry originates in a study of T-cell reconstitution after alpha-beta-depleted transplantation in children. Researchers prepared the TCRbeta library using unique molecular identifiers, the study reports. TCRdb fed the PCR reads into MiXCR, producing one record per CDR3 protein. The top ten clones hold over 9.5% of a sample with some 280,000 distinct CDR3 sequences, more than 9% of them seen once. Germline V gene sequence: CDR1 MNHNS, CDR2 SASEGT. This CDR3 region has 14 residues. Trimming pared 7 bases from V and 0 bases from J, leaving 10 bases between.

The sequence came from a human donor who donated a stem cell graft to a child with SCID. V is TRBV6-1 and J is TRBJ2-4; D gene unclear. The sequenced sample was PBMCs from the stem cell graft donor, obtained from the stem cell graft. The DNA for the CDR3 is TGTGCCAGCATGCCAAAACTAGCCAAAAACATTCAGTACTTC. Amino acid sequence: CASMPKLAKNIQYF.